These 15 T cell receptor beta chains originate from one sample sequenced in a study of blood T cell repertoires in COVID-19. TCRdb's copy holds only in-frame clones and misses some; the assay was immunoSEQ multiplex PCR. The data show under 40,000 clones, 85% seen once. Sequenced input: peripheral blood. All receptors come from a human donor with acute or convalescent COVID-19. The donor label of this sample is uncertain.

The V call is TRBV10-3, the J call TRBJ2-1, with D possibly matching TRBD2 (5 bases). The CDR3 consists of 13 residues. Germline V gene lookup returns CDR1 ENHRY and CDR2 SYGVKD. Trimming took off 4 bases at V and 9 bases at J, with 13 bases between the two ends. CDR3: CAISGGLVGEQFF. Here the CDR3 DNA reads TGTGCCATCAGTGGAGGGCTAGTGGGTGAGCAGTTCTTC.

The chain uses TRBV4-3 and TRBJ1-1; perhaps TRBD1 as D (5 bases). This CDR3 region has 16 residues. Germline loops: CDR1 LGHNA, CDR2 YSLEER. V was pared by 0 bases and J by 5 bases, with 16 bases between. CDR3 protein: CASSQDEGVWETEAFF. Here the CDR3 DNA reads TGCGCCAGCAGCCAAGATGAAGGGGTATGGGAAACTGAAGCTTTCTTT.

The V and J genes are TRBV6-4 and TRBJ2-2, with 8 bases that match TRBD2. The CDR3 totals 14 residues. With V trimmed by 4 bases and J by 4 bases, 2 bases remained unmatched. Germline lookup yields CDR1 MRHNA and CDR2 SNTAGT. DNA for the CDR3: TGTGCCAGCAGTGTTGCGGGGGGCACCGGGGAGCTGTTTTTT. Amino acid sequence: CASSVAGGTGELFF.

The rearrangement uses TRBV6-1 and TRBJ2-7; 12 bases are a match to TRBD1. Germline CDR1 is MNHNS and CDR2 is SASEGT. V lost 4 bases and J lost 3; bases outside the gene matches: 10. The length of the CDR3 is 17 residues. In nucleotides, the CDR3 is TGTGCCAGCAGTGGGGGACAGGGGGCGCGGCGAGGCTACGAGCAGTACTTC. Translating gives CASSGGQGARRGYEQYF.

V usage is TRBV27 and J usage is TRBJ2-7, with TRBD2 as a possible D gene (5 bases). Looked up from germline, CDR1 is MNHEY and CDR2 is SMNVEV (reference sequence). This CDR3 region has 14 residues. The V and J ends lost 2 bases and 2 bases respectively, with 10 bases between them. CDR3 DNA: TGTGCCAGCAGTTTAAACACGGGGACCTACGAGCAGTACTTC. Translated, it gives CASSLNTGTYEQYF.

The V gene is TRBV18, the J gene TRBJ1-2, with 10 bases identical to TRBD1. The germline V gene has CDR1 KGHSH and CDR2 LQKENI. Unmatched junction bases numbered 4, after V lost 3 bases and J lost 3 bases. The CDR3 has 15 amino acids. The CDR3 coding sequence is TGTGCCAGCTCACCGGGGACAGGGGATTACTATGGCTACACCTTC. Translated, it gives CASSPGTGDYYGYTF.

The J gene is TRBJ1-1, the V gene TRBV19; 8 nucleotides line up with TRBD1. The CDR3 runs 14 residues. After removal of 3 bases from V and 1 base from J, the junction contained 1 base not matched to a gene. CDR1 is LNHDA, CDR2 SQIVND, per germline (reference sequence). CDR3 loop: CASSIGTGNTEAFF. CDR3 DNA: TGTGCCAGTAGTATTGGGACAGGGAACACTGAAGCTTTCTTT.

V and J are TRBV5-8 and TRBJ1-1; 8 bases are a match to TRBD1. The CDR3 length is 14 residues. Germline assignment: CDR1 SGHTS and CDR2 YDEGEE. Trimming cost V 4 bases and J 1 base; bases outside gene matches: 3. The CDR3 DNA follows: TGTGCCAGCAGCGCGGACAGGGCGAACACTGAAGCTTTCTTT. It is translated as CASSADRANTEAFF.

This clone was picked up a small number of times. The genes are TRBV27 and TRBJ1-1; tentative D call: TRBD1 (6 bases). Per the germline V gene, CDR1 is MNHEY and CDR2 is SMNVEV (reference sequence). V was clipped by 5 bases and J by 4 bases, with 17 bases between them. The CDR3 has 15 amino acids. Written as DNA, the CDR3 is TGTGCCAGCAGTCAAGACAGGTTAGGTGGCACTGAAGCTTTCTTT. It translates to CASSQDRLGGTEAFF.

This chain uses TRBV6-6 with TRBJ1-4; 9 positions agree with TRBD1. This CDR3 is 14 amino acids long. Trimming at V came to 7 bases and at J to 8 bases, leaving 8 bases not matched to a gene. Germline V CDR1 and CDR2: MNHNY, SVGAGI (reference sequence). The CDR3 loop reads CASTLGQGLEKLFF. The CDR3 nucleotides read TGTGCCAGCACTTTGGGACAGGGTTTGGAAAAACTGTTTTTT.

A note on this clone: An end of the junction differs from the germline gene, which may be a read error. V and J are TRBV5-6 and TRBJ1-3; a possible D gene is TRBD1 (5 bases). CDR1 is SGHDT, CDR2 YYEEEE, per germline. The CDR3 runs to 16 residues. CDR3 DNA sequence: TGTGCCAGCAGCTTGAACGCAGGGAAAATCGGAAGCACCATATATTTT. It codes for CASSLNAGKIGSTIYF.

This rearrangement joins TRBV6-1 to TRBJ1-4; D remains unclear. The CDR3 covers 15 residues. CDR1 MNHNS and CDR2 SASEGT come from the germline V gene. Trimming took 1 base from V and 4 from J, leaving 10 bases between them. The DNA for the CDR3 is TGTGCCAGCAGTGAAGATGTGAGGAGTAATGAAAAACTGTTTTTT. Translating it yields CASSEDVRSNEKLFF.

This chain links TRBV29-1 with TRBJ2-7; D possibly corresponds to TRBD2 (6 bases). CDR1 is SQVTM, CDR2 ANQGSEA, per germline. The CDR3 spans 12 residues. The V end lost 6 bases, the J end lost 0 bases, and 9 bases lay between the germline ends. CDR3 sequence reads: CSVMTSSYEQYF. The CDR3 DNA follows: TGCAGCGTCATGACTAGCTCCTACGAGCAGTACTTC.

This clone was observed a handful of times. CDR3 coding DNA: TGTGCCAGCAGCCCACCCCCCCCGGGGGGGGTAGAAGCTTTCTTT. It yields the protein CASSPPPPGGVEAFF. The chain uses TRBV21-1 and TRBJ1-1. TRBV21-1 is deemed a pseudogene. The CDR3 contains 15 residues.

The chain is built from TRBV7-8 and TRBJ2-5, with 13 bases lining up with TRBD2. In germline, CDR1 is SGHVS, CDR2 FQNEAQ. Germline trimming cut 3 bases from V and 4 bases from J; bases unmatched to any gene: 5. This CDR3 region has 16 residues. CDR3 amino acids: CASSLTSGGNVETQYF. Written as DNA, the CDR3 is TGTGCCAGCAGCTTGACTAGCGGGGGGAATGTAGAGACCCAGTACTTC.